The rows below give T cell receptor beta chains drawn from one sample of a study of shared clonotypes between healthy human individuals. The assay was immunoSEQ multiplex PCR, and TCRdb's table has in-frame clones only and misses some. This sample carries more than 2,000,000 clones, approximately 93% of them seen once, and the ten largest clones take about 0.37%. The source material was naive CD4+ T cells from PBMCs. All receptors derive from a man younger than 35 in good health. Some clones in this sample may be carry-over from other donors' samples. CDR3s include the opening cysteine and the closing phenylalanine or tryptophan. The order of the fields is J gene, V gene, clone size, D gene, CDR3 protein, CDR3 DNA. D genes are given only for firm matches. Expanded clones are given a class, and other clones once, few, many or no size at all.

TRBJ2-3 TRBV27 NA NA CASKRGRFPDTQYF TGTGCCAGCAAGAGGGGGAGGTTCCCAGATACGCAGTATTTT
TRBJ1-5 TRBV27 NA NA CASSDRDPNQPQHF TGTGCCAGCAGTGACCGGGACCCTAATCAGCCCCAGCATTTT
TRBJ1-4 TRBV4-2 once NA CASSHTGGRQEKLFF TGTGCCAGCAGCCATACAGGAGGAAGGCAGGAAAAACTGTTTTTT
TRBJ2-7 TRBV7-3 NA TRBD2 CASSLTMTSREQYF TGTGCCAGCAGCTTAACGATGACTAGCCGCGAGCAGTACTTC
TRBJ2-3 TRBV18 NA TRBD2 CASSPTSGRGSDTQYF TGTGCCAGCTCACCCACTAGCGGGAGGGGATCAGATACGCAGTATTTT
TRBJ2-2 TRBV5-1 NA TRBD2 CASSLEGTSGRYAGELFF TGCGCCAGCAGCTTGGAAGGGACTAGCGGGAGATATGCCGGGGAGCTGTTTTTT
TRBJ1-2 TRBV28 once TRBD1 CASSSPRGVIGGYTF TGTGCCAGCAGTTCCCCCAGGGGGGTAATTGGTGGCTACACCTTC
TRBJ2-2 TRBV5-1 NA NA CASGSTGYLGELFF TGCGCCAGCGGATCTACAGGGTATCTCGGGGAGCTGTTTTTT
TRBJ1-1 TRBV10-3 NA NA CAISGARVAEAFF TGTGCCATCAGTGGGGCAAGGGTCGCTGAAGCTTTCTTT
TRBJ2-7 TRBV19 once NA CASSIKINSYEQYF TGTGCCAGTAGTATTAAGATAAATTCCTACGAGCAGTACTTC
TRBJ2-3 TRBV7-3 once NA CASSLRRESTDTQYF TGTGCCAGCAGCTTAAGGCGGGAAAGCACAGATACGCAGTATTTT
TRBJ2-1 TRBV7-2 NA TRBD2 CASSSRLAGGYNEQFF TGTGCCAGCAGCTCCCGACTAGCGGGAGGCTACAATGAGCAGTTCTTC
TRBJ2-5 TRBV5-1 NA TRBD2 CASSRDIGGQETQYF TGCGCCAGCAGCCGCGACATCGGGGGGCAAGAGACCCAGTACTTC
TRBJ1-2 TRBV28 NA TRBD1 CASSARTGRMDYGYTF TGTGCCAGCAGTGCGAGGACAGGGCGGATGGACTATGGCTACACCTTC
TRBJ2-5 TRBV30 NA NA CACSFKGGETQYF TGTGCCTGCTCCTTTAAGGGAGGAGAGACCCAGTACTTC
TRBJ2-1 TRBV4-3 NA NA CASSQDTSTQALEQFF TGCGCCAGCAGCCAGGATACTAGCACTCAAGCGTTAGAGCAGTTCTTC
TRBJ2-2 TRBV7-2 NA NA CASSLNKGERRTGELFF TGTGCCAGCAGCTTAAATAAGGGGGAGCGTCGAACCGGGGAGCTGTTTTTT
TRBJ2-3 TRBV7-9 NA NA CASSPRRTTDTQYF TGTGCCAGCAGCCCCAGGCGGACCACAGATACGCAGTATTTT
TRBJ1-5 TRBV5-1 NA NA CASPTVGGGGQPQHF TGCGCCAGCCCTACGGTTGGGGGCGGGGGTCAGCCCCAGCATTTT
TRBJ2-4 TRBV5-1 NA NA CASSFRGGRTENIQYF TGCGCCAGCAGCTTTAGGGGCGGAAGGACAGAAAACATTCAGTACTTC
TRBJ1-1 TRBV6-6 once TRBD1 CASILQGRDTEAFF TGTGCCAGCATCCTACAGGGGAGAGACACTGAAGCTTTCTTT
TRBJ2-3 TRBV7-6 NA NA CASSLRRSAADTQYF TGTGCCAGCAGCTTAAGGAGATCAGCGGCAGATACGCAGTATTTT
TRBJ1-2 TRBV7-9 NA NA CASSPDSRGYTF TGTGCCAGCAGCCCTGACAGTCGAGGCTACACCTTC
TRBJ2-7 TRBV7-2 NA NA CASSLGRGQYF TGTGCCAGCAGCTTAGGGCGGGGACAGTACTTC
TRBJ1-5 TRBV5-1 few NA CASSLDGGNQPQHF TGCGCCAGCAGCTTGGATGGAGGCAATCAGCCCCAGCATTTT
TRBJ2-5 TRBV30 NA NA CAWGIGTRETQYF TGTGCCTGGGGCATCGGGACCCGGGAGACCCAGTACTTC
TRBJ2-1 TRBV4-2 NA NA CASSQERPNNEQFF TGTGCCAGCAGCCAAGAACGACCTAACAATGAGCAGTTCTTC
TRBJ1-1 TRBV9 few TRBD1 CASSSQDRANTEAFF TGTGCCAGCAGCTCCCAGGACAGGGCGAACACTGAAGCTTTCTTT
TRBJ2-2 TRBV2 NA TRBD1 CASRDRSGAGELFF TGTGCCAGCAGGGACAGGAGCGGAGCCGGGGAGCTGTTTTTT
TRBJ2-2 TRBV5-1 NA NA CASSLRVAGLAGELFF TGCGCCAGCAGCTTGAGGGTTGCGGGACTCGCCGGGGAGCTGTTTTTT
TRBJ2-1 TRBV28 NA NA CASSLAGTRDEQFF TGTGCCAGCAGTTTGGCGGGGACGAGGGATGAGCAGTTCTTC
TRBJ2-7 TRBV6-1 NA NA CASSEVGRPGYF TGTGCCAGCAGTGAAGTCGGTCGGCCCGGGTACTTC
TRBJ2-3 TRBV18 once NA CASSPYERSTDTQYF TGTGCCAGCTCACCATACGAACGTAGCACAGATACGCAGTATTTT
TRBJ1-1 TRBV7-8 NA TRBD1 CASSLVKGAVAEAFF TGTGCCAGCAGCTTAGTAAAGGGGGCTGTCGCTGAAGCTTTCTTT
TRBJ2-7 TRBV9 once NA CASSVGVRGYEQYF TGTGCCAGCAGCGTAGGCGTCAGGGGTTACGAGCAGTACTTC
TRBJ2-2 TRBV6-6 once NA CASSYVGENTGELFF TGTGCCAGCAGTTACGTGGGAGAGAACACCGGGGAGCTGTTTTTT
TRBJ2-5 TRBV10-2 NA NA CASRRGHQETQYF TGCGCCAGCAGGCGGGGGCACCAAGAGACCCAGTACTTC
TRBJ1-4 TRBV5-1 NA TRBD1 CASSLNQGAATNEKLFF TGCGCCAGCAGCCTTAATCAGGGGGCCGCAACTAATGAAAAACTGTTTTTT
TRBJ1-1 TRBV28 NA NA CASSKGGKGTEAFF TGTGCCAGCAGTAAGGGGGGAAAAGGCACTGAAGCTTTCTTT
TRBJ1-2 TRBV20-1 NA NA CSASSGGYTF TGCAGTGCTAGTTCGGGTGGCTACACCTTC
TRBJ2-1 TRBV9 NA TRBD2 CASSPLAGGPNEQFF TGTGCCAGCAGCCCCTTAGCGGGAGGCCCCAATGAGCAGTTCTTC
TRBJ1-4 TRBV6-5 once NA CASSLVPNEKLFF TGTGCCAGCAGCCTGGTACCGAATGAAAAACTGTTTTTT
TRBJ2-1 TRBV2 NA TRBD1 CASTRGQGGKNEQFF TGTGCCAGCACCAGAGGACAGGGGGGAAAAAATGAGCAGTTCTTC
TRBJ2-5 TRBV20-1 NA NA CSATVEETQYF TGCAGTGCTACAGTAGAAGAGACCCAGTACTTC
TRBJ2-7 TRBV6-1 NA NA CASRPMGVSDEQYF TGTGCCAGCAGACCCATGGGGGTCTCGGACGAGCAGTACTTC
TRBJ2-5 TRBV25-1 NA TRBD1 CASSEFGAGGGQETQYF TGTGCCAGCAGTGAGTTCGGGGCAGGGGGCGGTCAAGAGACCCAGTACTTC
TRBJ2-7 TRBV6-6 NA NA CASSPNRGYEQYF TGTGCCAGCAGTCCTAATCGGGGCTACGAGCAGTACTTC
TRBJ1-1 TRBV15 NA NA CATSRGEDRTAVGAFF TGTGCCACCAGCAGAGGGGAGGATAGGACAGCCGTGGGAGCTTTCTTT